This T cell receptor (beta chain) was profiled in a study of blood T cells in healthy people across ages. The germline gives CDR1 SNHLY, CDR2 FYNNEI. V was trimmed by 6 bases and J by 10 bases, leaving 19 bases between them. This CDR3 has 14 amino acids. This clonotype was observed a handful of times. With a J-beta primer mix and a sample-barcoded 5' primer, a second PCR ran roughly 7 to 11 cycles. In TCRdb, the 5' RACE reads were re-called with MiXCR into one record per CDR3 protein. The sample holds roughly 800,000 distinct CDR3 sequences; about 26% are singletons and the top ten take about 2.9%. The same specimen was also included in a second study, on T cells of mothers and their children.

The chain combines TRBV2 with TRBJ2-1; either TRBD1 or TRBD2 may fit D (5 bases each). Sequenced input: blood. The source is a boy aged 5-17 years in good health. CDR3 sequence: CASRRQREAQEQFF. The CDR3 coding sequence is TGTGCCAGCAGGCGACAGAGGGAAGCACAGGAGCAGTTCTTC.